The next 12 T cell receptor beta chains were all read from a single sample in a study of blood T cell repertoires in COVID-19. Some clones are missing from TCRdb's copy, which holds only in-frame ones; the method was immunoSEQ multiplex PCR. The table includes just under 150,000 clones, approximately 88% detected once. Sample: peripheral blood. These receptors all stem from a woman between 45 and 60 years old with acute or convalescent COVID-19.

The rearrangement links TRBV7-8 to TRBJ2-7, with 7 bases matching TRBD2. This CDR3 is built from 16 residues. V shed 3 bases, J shed 0 bases, and the junction held 8 bases outside the gene matches. The germline gives CDR1 SGHVS, CDR2 FQNEAQ. In nucleotides, the CDR3 is TGTGCCAGCAGCTTTTCGAGCGGGGAGAGCTCCTACGAGCAGTACTTC. Translation: CASSFSSGESSYEQYF.

In this sample, this clone turned up a few times. V usage is TRBV7-2 and J usage is TRBJ1-6; TRBD1 aligns across 9 bases. This CDR3 is 15 amino acids long. CDR1 and CDR2 from the germline V gene are SGHTA and FQGNSA. Trimming cost V 5 bases and J 8 bases; bases outside gene matches: 7. CDR3 protein: CASSRRQGEDSPLHF. In DNA form, the CDR3 reads TGTGCCAGCAGCCGTAGACAGGGGGAGGATTCACCCCTCCACTTT.

This chain joins TRBV7-2 and TRBJ1-6; D call uncertain. V shed 5 bases and J shed 0 bases, with 5 bases lying between them. Germline-derived CDR1 and CDR2 are SGHTA and FQGNSA. The CDR3 contains 14 residues. The CDR3 protein is CASSESSYNSPLHF. The CDR3 coding sequence is TGTGCCAGCAGCGAGAGCTCCTATAATTCACCCCTCCACTTT.

The chain links TRBV10-1 to TRBJ2-6, with TRBD1 as a possible D gene (6 bases). The CDR3 is 14 residues long. Looked up from germline, CDR1 is WNHNN and CDR2 is SYGVQD (reference sequence). V lost 6 bases and J 5 bases, leaving 11 bases between the germline ends. The CDR3: CASRDRYRANVLTF. DNA for the CDR3: TGCGCCAGCAGGGACAGATATAGGGCCAACGTCCTGACTTTC.

V gene TRBV6-1 combines with J gene TRBJ1-2, with D tentatively TRBD1 (6 bases). Germline-derived CDR1 and CDR2 are MNHNS and SASEGT. Trimming shortened V by 1 base and J by 5 bases, and 20 bases separated the two germline ends. This CDR3 has 17 amino acids. The CDR3 is CASSEDPTGLIIYGYTF. The CDR3 DNA is TGTGCCAGCAGTGAAGACCCGACAGGACTGATAATATATGGCTACACCTTC.

This rearrangement joins TRBV10-2 to TRBJ2-1; 9 bases align to TRBD2. The CDR3 has 15 amino acids. Germline V gene lookup returns CDR1 WSHSY and CDR2 SAAADI. V was clipped by 5 bases and J by 5 bases; unmatched bases: 7. The CDR3 DNA is TGCGCCAGCAGTCAGGAGCGGGGGGTTCACAATGAGCAGTTCTTC. Translation gives CASSQERGVHNEQFF.

The chain links TRBV6-2 or TRBV6-3 to TRBJ2-1; 12 positions agree with TRBD2. V lost 6 bases, J lost 5 bases, and 5 bases stayed unmatched. The CDR3 runs to 15 residues. CDR1 and CDR2 (germline): MNHEY, SVGEGT. The CDR3 spells CASSLLAGGNNEQFF. The CDR3 DNA follows: TGTGCCAGCAGCCTTCTAGCGGGAGGGAACAATGAGCAGTTCTTC.

This chain connects TRBV7-2 to TRBJ2-3; a weak D match, TRBD2 (5 bases). Per the germline V gene, CDR1 is SGHTA and CDR2 is FQGNSA. V lost 2 bases to trimming and J lost 4 bases, with 19 bases between them. The CDR3 contains 17 residues. The CDR3 loop is CASSLYLGRGRADTQYF. In DNA form, the CDR3 reads TGTGCCAGCAGCTTATACCTCGGTCGGGGTCGGGCAGATACGCAGTATTTT. The entire variable domain, with the rest obtained from reference TRBV7-2 and TRBJ2-3, is as follows: GAGVSQSPSNKVTEKGKDVELRCDPISGHTALYWYRQSLGQGLEFLIYFQGNSAPDKSGLPSDRFSAERTGGSVSTLTIQRTQQEDSAVYLCASSLYLGRGRADTQYFGPGTRLTVL.

The chain couples TRBV19 to TRBJ2-3; D is perhaps TRBD2 (5 bases). V was clipped by 2 bases and J by 2 bases, with 11 bases between them. This CDR3 has 15 residues. Germline CDR1 is LNHDA and CDR2 is SQIVND (reference sequence). The CDR3 sequence: CASSISSGITDTQYF. For the CDR3, the DNA is TGTGCCAGTAGTATATCCTCGGGGATCACAGATACGCAGTATTTT.

The rearrangement uses TRBV6-5 and TRBJ1-4, with 7 bases that match TRBD1. The ends lost 10 bases at V and 8 bases at J; junction bases unmatched: 13. Per the germline V gene, CDR1 is MNHEY and CDR2 is SVGAGI. The CDR3 spans 14 residues. DNA for the CDR3: TGTGCCACAGCACGGCGGGACAGTGGGGAAAAACTGTTTTTT. Its protein is CATARRDSGEKLFF.

This rearrangement joins TRBV6-6 to TRBJ2-1; possible D gene TRBD2, 7 bases. There are 15 residues in the CDR3. V lost 1 base to trimming and J lost 5 bases, with 12 bases between them. Germline V gives CDR1 MNHNY, CDR2 SVGAGI (reference sequence). DNA of the CDR3: TGTGCCAGCAGTTACTGGGGGGGCCATAACAATGAGCAGTTCTTC. The encoded protein is CASSYWGGHNNEQFF.

This chain connects TRBV3-1 (or the pseudogene TRBV3-2) to TRBJ2-2; 10 positions agree with TRBD1. Germline trimming cut 1 base from V and 4 bases from J; bases unmatched to any gene: 6. The CDR3 loop spans 17 amino acids. Germline CDR1 and CDR2: LGHDT and YNNKEL (reference sequence). CDR3 region: CASSQGVGQGITGELFF. CDR3 coding DNA: TGTGCCAGCAGCCAAGGGGTGGGACAGGGGATCACCGGGGAGCTGTTTTTT.